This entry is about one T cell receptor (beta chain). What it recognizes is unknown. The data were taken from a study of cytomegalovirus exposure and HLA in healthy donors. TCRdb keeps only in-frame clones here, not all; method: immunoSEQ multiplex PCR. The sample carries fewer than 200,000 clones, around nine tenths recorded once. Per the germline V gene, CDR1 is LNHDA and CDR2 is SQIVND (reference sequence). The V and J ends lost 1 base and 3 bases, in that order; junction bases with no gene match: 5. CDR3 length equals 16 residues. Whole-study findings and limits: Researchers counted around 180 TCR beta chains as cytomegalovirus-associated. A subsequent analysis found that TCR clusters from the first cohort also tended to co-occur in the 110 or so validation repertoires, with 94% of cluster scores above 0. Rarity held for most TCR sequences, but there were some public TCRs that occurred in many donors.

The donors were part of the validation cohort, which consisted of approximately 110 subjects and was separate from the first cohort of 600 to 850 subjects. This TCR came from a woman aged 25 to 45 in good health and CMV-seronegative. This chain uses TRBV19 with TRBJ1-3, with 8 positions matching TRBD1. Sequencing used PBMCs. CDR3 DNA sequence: TGTGCCAGTAGTATAGCGTCCAGGGGGCTTGGAAACACCATATATTTT. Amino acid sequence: CASSIASRGLGNTIYF.